What follows are 17 T cell receptor beta chains derived from one specimen sequenced in a study of T cells after yellow fever vaccination. TCRdb recomputed calls from the 5' RACE reads with MiXCR, one row per CDR3 protein. The sample consists of 45,000 to 75,000 distinct CDR3 sequences, around 6.1% of them appearing once. The sample was PBMCs, either bulk or a sorted T-cell subset (CD4+, CD8+, memory, or dextramer-sorted; not recorded which), taken on the day of the yellow fever booster vaccination. The receptors shown here come from a man aged 18 to 35 who received the YFV17D yellow fever vaccine.

This clonotype occurred many times. The chain links TRBV15 to TRBJ1-1, with 7 bases fitting TRBD1. This CDR3 region has 15 residues. V dropped 4 bases and J dropped 0; count of bases not matched to a gene: 5. Per the germline V gene, CDR1 is LNHNV and CDR2 is YYDKDF (reference sequence). CDR3 loop: CATSTWTGLNTEAFF. DNA of the CDR3: TGTGCCACCAGCACCTGGACAGGTTTGAACACTGAAGCTTTCTTT.

This rearrangement joins TRBV5-1 to TRBJ2-1, with TRBD1 matching 10 bases. The junction had 5 bases not matched to a gene; V was cut back by 3 bases and J by 5 bases. CDR1 and CDR2 from the germline V gene are SGHRS and YFSETQ. This CDR3 region has 15 residues. CDR3 protein: CASSSGTGAHNEQFF. DNA of the CDR3: TGCGCCAGCAGCTCCGGGACAGGGGCCCACAATGAGCAGTTCTTC.

This clonotype has at least ten counts. The gene calls are TRBV7-9 and TRBJ1-1; D is ambiguous. Germline V gene data show CDR1 as SEHNR and CDR2 as FQNEAQ (reference sequence). The CDR3 contains 14 residues. The germline V and J ends were trimmed by 3 bases and 0 bases, with 8 bases remaining between them. This CDR3 is CASSFGLMNTEAFF. CDR3 nucleotide sequence: TGTGCCAGCAGCTTTGGGCTGATGAACACTGAAGCTTTCTTT.

The chain links TRBV29-1 to TRBJ2-5, with no clear D. CDR1 SQVTM and CDR2 ANQGSEA come from the germline V gene. Trimming stripped 0 bases from V and 1 base from J, with 6 bases between. CDR3 size: 13 residues. The CDR3 bases are TGCAGCGTTGAAGACCTGGCCCAAGAGACCCAGTACTTC. Its protein is CSVEDLAQETQYF.

This clonotype was picked up many times. The chain links TRBV20-1 to TRBJ1-1; no firm D call. This CDR3 spans 13 amino acids. Trimming stripped 2 bases from V and 0 bases from J, with 7 bases between. Germline values: CDR1 DFQATT, CDR2 SNEGSKA (reference sequence). The CDR3 is CSARPPMNTEAFF. In nucleotides, the CDR3 is TGCAGTGCTAGACCACCCATGAACACTGAAGCTTTCTTT.

This clonotype was observed at least ten times. The chain recombines TRBV4-3 with TRBJ1-5, with 9 bases lining up with TRBD1. V was pared by 0 bases and J by 9 bases, with 15 bases of the junction left unmatched. The CDR3 consists of 18 residues. CDR1 and CDR2 (germline): LGHNA, YSLEER. CDR3 DNA sequence: TGCGCCAGCAGCCAAGATTGGGGAACAGGGGGCGGTGATGGGCCCCAGCATTTT. Residues: CASSQDWGTGGGDGPQHF.

This clonotype was counted at least ten times. The rearrangement uses TRBV29-1 and TRBJ1-1; 10 positions match TRBD1. V lost 6 bases, J lost 1 base, and 2 bases stayed unmatched. Germline assignment: CDR1 SQVTM and CDR2 ANQGSEA. The CDR3 contains 13 residues. The CDR3 coding sequence is TGCAGCGTACGACAGGGGGCGAACACTGAAGCTTTCTTT. Protein: CSVRQGANTEAFF.

There are many counts of this clonotype. The rearrangement links TRBV25-1 to TRBJ2-5, with D possibly TRBD1 on 5 matching bases. Germline V gene sequence: CDR1 MGHDK, CDR2 SYGVNS. V was shortened by 2 bases and J by 6 bases, with 19 bases between the two germline ends. The CDR3 is 16 residues long. The CDR3 here is CASSEPSVRGAQTQYF. The CDR3 DNA is TGTGCCAGCAGTGAACCCTCCGTTAGGGGCGCACAGACCCAGTACTTC.

In this sample, this clonotype turned up a few times. CDR3 sequence (DNA): TGCAGCGTTGAAGGGTCTAGCGGGGGGGCAGATACGCAGTATTTT. Residues: CSVEGSSGGADTQYF. The chain links TRBV29-1 to TRBJ2-3, with 12 nucleotides matching TRBD2. This CDR3 contains 15 residues. From germline, CDR1 is SQVTM and CDR2 ANQGSEA. The J segment lost 4 bases and the V segment lost 1 base, leaving 3 bases of the junction unmatched.

In its sample, this clonotype was seen many times. This chain connects TRBV29-1 to TRBJ1-1; a possible D gene is TRBD1 (5 bases). The V end lost 7 bases, the J end lost 5 bases, and 17 bases lay between the germline ends. This CDR3 has 13 amino acids. The germline CDR1 and CDR2 sequences are SQVTM and ANQGSEA. This CDR3 is CSATRLGGTEAFF. Here the CDR3 DNA reads TGCAGCGCGACCCGGTTGGGGGGTACTGAAGCTTTCTTT.

This clonotype was observed many times. The V gene is TRBV12-3 or TRBV12-4, the J gene TRBJ2-1; no reliable D call. Between the trimmed V and J ends, which lost 3 bases and 0 bases, there was a span of 9 bases. The CDR3 extends over 15 amino acids. CDR3 in amino acids: CASSFPELSYNEQFF. CDR3 nucleotides: TGTGCCAGCAGTTTTCCGGAACTCTCCTACAATGAGCAGTTCTTC.

In its sample, this clonotype was seen a few times. The gene calls are TRBV27 and TRBJ2-2; 9 nucleotides match TRBD1. The length of the CDR3 is 15 residues. J was trimmed by 5 bases and V by 5 bases; bases with no gene match: 6. Germline values: CDR1 MNHEY, CDR2 SMNVEV (reference sequence). The CDR3 bases are TGTGCCAGCAGTAGATACAGGGGGCTAACCGGGGAGCTGTTTTTT. As protein: CASSRYRGLTGELFF.

The CDR3 DNA is TGTGCCAGCAGCACCGGGAACATTCAGTACTTC. Residues: CASSTGNIQYF. V and J are TRBV7-8 and TRBJ2-4; D not certain. The ends were cut back, 5 bases at V and 7 bases at J, with 6 bases in the middle. The CDR3 runs 11 residues. Germline V gene data show CDR1 as SGHVS and CDR2 as FQNEAQ.

This clonotype appeared many times. V gene TRBV29-1 combines with J gene TRBJ2-3; D remains ambiguous. Trimming took off 4 bases at V and 5 bases at J, with 4 bases between the two ends. Germline CDR1 reads SQVTM; CDR2 reads ANQGSEA. The CDR3 consists of 10 residues. The CDR3 region is CSVVIDTQYF. For the CDR3, the DNA is TGCAGCGTTGTTATAGATACGCAGTATTTT.

The rearrangement uses TRBV6-5 and TRBJ2-2, with TRBD2 identical over 11 bases. The CDR3 runs 16 residues. After removal of 7 bases from V and 1 base from J, the junction contained 5 bases not matched to a gene. Germline lookup yields CDR1 MNHEY and CDR2 SVGAGI. CDR3 in amino acids: CASTITSGGNTGELFF. For the CDR3, the DNA is TGTGCCAGCACCATCACTAGCGGGGGGAACACCGGGGAGCTGTTTTTT.

Here the CDR3 DNA reads TGTGCCAGCAGCCAAGATAAAGGGTGGGCCGGCTATGGCTACACCTTC. Translation gives CASSQDKGWAGYGYTF. The chain employs TRBV4-2 and TRBJ1-2; no definite D call. Trimming stripped 0 bases from V and 4 bases from J, with 15 bases between. The length of the CDR3 is 16 residues. Germline V gene lookup returns CDR1 LGHNA and CDR2 YNFKEQ.

The chain is built from TRBV9 and TRBJ2-5, with unresolved D. The CDR3 runs 12 residues. V shed 4 bases and J shed 4 bases, with 8 bases lying between them. CDR1 is SGDLS, CDR2 YYNGEE, per germline. CDR3 bases: TGTGCCAGCAGCTTAATGGGAGAGACCCAGTACTTC. Encoded protein: CASSLMGETQYF.